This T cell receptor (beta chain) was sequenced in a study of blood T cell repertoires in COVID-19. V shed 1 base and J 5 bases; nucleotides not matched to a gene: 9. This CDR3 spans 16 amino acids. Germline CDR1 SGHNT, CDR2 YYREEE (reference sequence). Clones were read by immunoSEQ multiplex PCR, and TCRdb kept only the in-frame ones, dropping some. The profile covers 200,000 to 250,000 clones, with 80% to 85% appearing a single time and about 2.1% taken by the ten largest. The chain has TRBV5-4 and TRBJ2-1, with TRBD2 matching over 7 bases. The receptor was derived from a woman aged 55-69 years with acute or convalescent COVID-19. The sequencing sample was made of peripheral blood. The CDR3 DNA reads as TGTGCCAGCAGCTTGTCTTCTAGCGGACCGCACAATGAGCAGTTCTTC. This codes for CASSLSSSGPHNEQFF.